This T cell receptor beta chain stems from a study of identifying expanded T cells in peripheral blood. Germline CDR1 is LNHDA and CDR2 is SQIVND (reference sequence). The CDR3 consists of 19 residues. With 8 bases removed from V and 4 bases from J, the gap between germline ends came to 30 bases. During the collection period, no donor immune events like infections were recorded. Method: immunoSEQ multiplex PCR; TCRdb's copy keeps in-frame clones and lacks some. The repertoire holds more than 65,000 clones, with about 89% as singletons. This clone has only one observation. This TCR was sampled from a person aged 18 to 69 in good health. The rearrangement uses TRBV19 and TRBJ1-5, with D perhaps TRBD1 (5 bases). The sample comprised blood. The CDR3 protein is CASPCGSAQAGSTNQPQHF. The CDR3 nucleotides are TGTGCCAGTCCCTGTGGGTCGGCTCAGGCAGGGAGTACTAATCAGCCCCAGCATTTT.